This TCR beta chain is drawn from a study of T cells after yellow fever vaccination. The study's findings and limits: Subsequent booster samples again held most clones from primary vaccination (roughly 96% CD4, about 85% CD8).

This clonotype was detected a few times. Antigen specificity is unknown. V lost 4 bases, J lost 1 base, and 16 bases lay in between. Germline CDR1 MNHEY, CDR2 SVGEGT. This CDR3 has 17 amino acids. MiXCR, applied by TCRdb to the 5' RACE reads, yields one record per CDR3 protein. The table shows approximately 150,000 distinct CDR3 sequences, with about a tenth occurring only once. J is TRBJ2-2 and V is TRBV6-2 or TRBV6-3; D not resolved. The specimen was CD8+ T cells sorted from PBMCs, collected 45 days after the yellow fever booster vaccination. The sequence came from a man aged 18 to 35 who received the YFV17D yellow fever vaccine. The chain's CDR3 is CASSSQRRDVNTGELFF. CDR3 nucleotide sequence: TGTGCCAGCAGTTCCCAGCGTCGTGATGTGAACACCGGGGAGCTGTTTTTT.